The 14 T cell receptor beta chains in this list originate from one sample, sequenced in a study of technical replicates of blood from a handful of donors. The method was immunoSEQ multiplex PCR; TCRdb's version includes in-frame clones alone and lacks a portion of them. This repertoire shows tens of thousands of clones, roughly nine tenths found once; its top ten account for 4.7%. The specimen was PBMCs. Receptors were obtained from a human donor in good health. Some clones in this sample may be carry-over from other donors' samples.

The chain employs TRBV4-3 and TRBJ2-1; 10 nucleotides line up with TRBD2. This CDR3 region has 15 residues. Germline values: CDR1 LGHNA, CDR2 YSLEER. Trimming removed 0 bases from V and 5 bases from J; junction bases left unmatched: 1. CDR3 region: CASSQEGTSDNEQFF. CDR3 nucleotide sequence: TGCGCCAGCAGCCAAGAGGGGACTAGCGACAATGAGCAGTTCTTC.

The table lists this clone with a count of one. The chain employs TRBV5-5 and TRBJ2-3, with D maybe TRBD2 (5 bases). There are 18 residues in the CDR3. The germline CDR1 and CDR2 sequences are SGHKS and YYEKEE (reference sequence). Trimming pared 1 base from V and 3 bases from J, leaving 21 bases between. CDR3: CASSLKYRGSKPTDTQYF. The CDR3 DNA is TGTGCCAGCAGCTTGAAATATCGGGGATCGAAACCGACAGATACGCAGTATTTT.

CDR3 in DNA: TGTGCCAGCAGTGTTAGCGCTGGCTCCTACGAGCAGTACTTC. The encoded protein is CASSVSAGSYEQYF. This sequence joins TRBV2 and TRBJ2-7, with D possibly being TRBD2 (5 bases). The CDR3 is 14 residues long. V lost 4 bases to trimming and J lost 0 bases, with 10 bases between them. Germline lookup yields CDR1 SNHLY and CDR2 FYNNEI.

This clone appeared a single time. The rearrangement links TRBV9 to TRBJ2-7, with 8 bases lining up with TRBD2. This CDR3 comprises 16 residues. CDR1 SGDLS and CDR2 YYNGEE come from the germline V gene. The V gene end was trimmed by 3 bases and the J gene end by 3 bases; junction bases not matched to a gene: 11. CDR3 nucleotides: TGTGCCAGCAGCGCCGGTGGGTTAGCGGGAATCTACGAGCAGTACTTC. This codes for CASSAGGLAGIYEQYF.

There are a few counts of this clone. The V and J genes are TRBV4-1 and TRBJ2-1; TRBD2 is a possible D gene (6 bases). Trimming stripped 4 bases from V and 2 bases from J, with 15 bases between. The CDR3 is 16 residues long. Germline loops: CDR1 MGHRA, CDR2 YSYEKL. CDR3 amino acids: CASSRGSSGAYNEQFF. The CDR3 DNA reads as TGCGCCAGCAGCCGAGGGAGTAGCGGCGCCTACAATGAGCAGTTCTTC.

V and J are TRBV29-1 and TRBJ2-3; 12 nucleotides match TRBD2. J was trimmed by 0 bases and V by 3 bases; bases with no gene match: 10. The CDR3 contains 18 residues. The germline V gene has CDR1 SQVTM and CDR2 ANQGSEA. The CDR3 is CSVEASGRAGFSTDTQYF. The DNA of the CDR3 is TGCAGCGTTGAGGCTAGCGGGAGGGCCGGGTTTAGCACAGATACGCAGTATTTT.

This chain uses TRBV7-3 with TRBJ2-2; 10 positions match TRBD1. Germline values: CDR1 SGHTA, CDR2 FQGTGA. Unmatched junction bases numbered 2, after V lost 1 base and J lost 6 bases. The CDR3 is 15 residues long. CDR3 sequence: CASSLRGQGSGELFF. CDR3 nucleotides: TGTGCCAGCAGCTTAAGGGGACAGGGGTCCGGGGAGCTGTTTTTT.

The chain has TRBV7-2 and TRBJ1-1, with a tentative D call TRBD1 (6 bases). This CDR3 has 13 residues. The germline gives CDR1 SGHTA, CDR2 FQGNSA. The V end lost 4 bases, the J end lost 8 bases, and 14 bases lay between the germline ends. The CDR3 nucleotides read TGTGCCAGCAGCTACCCCGGGGGGACAGAAGCTTTCTTT. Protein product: CASSYPGGTEAFF.

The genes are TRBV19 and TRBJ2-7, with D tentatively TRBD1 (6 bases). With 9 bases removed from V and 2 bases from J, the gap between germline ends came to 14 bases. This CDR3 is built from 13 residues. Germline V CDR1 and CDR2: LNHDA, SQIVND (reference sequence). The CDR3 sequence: CASSRQDTYEQYF. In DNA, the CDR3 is TGTGCCAGCTCCCGACAGGATACCTACGAGCAGTACTTC.

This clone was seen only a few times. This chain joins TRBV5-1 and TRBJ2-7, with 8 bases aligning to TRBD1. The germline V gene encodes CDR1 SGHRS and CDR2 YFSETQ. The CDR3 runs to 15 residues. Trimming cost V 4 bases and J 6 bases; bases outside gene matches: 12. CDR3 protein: CASSGLQGGRSEQYF. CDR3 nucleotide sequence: TGCGCCAGCAGCGGGTTACAGGGGGGTAGATCCGAGCAGTACTTC.

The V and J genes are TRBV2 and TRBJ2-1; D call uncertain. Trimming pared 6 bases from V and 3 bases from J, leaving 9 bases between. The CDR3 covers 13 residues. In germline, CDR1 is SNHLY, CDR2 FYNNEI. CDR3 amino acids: CASRATLYNEQFF. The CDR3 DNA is TGTGCCAGCAGAGCGACGCTCTACAATGAGCAGTTCTTC.

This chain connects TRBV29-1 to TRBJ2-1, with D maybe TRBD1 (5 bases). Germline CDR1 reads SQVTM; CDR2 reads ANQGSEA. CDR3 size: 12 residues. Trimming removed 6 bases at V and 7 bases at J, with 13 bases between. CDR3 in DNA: TGCAGCGTCCTAACTCGGACAAATGAGCAGTTCTTC. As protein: CSVLTRTNEQFF.

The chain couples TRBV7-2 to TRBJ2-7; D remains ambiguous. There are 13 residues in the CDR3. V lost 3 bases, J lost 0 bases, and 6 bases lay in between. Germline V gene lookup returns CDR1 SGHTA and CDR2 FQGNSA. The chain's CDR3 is CASSFSFSYEQYF. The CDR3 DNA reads TGTGCCAGCAGCTTCAGTTTCTCCTACGAGCAGTACTTC.

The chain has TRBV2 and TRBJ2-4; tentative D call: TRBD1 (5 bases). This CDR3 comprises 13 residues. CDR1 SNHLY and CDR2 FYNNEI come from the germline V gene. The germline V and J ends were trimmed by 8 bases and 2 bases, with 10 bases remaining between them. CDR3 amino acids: CASVKGSKNIQYF. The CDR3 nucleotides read TGTGCCAGCGTAAAGGGGTCCAAAAACATTCAGTACTTC.